The 6 T cell receptor beta chains below all came from one sample that was sequenced in a study of blood T cell repertoires in COVID-19 (TCRdb year 2020). The library was made by the immunoSEQ multiplex PCR assay. What TCRdb holds here is the immuneACCESS table cut down to in-frame rearrangements. Part of the clones is not present; checked against another copy, under half of the missing clones reflect an unresolved V gene, and the others are unexplained. The sample table contains roughly 10,000 clones; only one count was recorded for roughly 87% of them. The ten largest clones add up to roughly 26% of the sample. The sequenced sample consisted of peripheral blood. Receptor source: a man aged 30 to 39 with active or convalescent COVID-19.

The V call is TRBV29-1, the J call TRBJ1-1, with 11 positions matching TRBD1. The CDR3 runs 13 residues. Per the germline V gene, CDR1 is SQVTM and CDR2 is ANQGSEA. The V and J ends lost 2 bases and 8 bases, in that order; junction bases with no gene match: 4. The CDR3 sequence: CSVERGQGAEAFF. The CDR3 nucleotides are TGCAGCGTTGAACGCGGACAGGGGGCCGAAGCTTTCTTT.

The chain joins TRBV11-2 to TRBJ2-1; 8 bases are a match to TRBD2. The germline V gene encodes CDR1 SGHAT and CDR2 FQNNGV. Trimming took 0 bases from V and 6 from J; bases not matched to a gene: 4. CDR3 length: 15 amino acids. In nucleotides, the CDR3 is TGTGCCAGCAGCTTAGACAGGGGACTAGGCAATGAGCAGTTCTTC. It specifies CASSLDRGLGNEQFF.

This chain uses TRBV6-1 with TRBJ2-3; D remains unclear. This CDR3 is built from 15 residues. V was cut by 2 bases and J by 1 base, with 10 bases left in between. Germline V gene sequence: CDR1 MNHNS, CDR2 SASEGT. CDR3 residues: CASSESGLGTDTQYF. CDR3 nucleotides: TGTGCCAGCAGTGAATCGGGTTTAGGCACAGATACGCAGTATTTT.

The gene calls are TRBV7-9 and TRBJ1-1; 10 bases agree with TRBD1. Germline V lookup: CDR1 SEHNR, CDR2 FQNEAQ (reference sequence). V trimming: 5 bases; J trimming: 0 bases; junction bases outside the gene matches: 6. This CDR3 is 16 amino acids long. The CDR3 reads CASSVRDRGMNTEAFF. CDR3 DNA sequence: TGTGCCAGCAGCGTCCGGGACAGGGGAATGAACACTGAAGCTTTCTTT.

The CDR3 nucleotides read TGTGCCAGCAGCTTAGGAGGAGGGCAGCCCCAGCATTTT. Its protein is CASSLGGGQPQHF. This chain links TRBV11-1 with TRBJ1-5; D is uncertain. V lost 1 base to trimming and J lost 7 bases, with 8 bases between them. The CDR3 has 13 amino acids. The germline gives CDR1 SGHAT, CDR2 FQDESV (reference sequence).

This clone is a singleton in its sample. This rearrangement joins TRBV19 to TRBJ2-4; a possible D gene is TRBD2 (5 bases). The CDR3 length is 20 residues. CDR1 and CDR2 from the germline V gene are LNHDA and SQIVND (reference sequence). With 3 bases removed from V and 0 bases from J, the gap between germline ends came to 24 bases. The DNA of the CDR3 is TGTGCCAGTAGTATCGTCGGGAAGGCAGGCGGCTTTTCAGCCAAAAACATTCAGTACTTC. Translating gives CASSIVGKAGGFSAKNIQYF.